The sequence of this T cell receptor beta chain was determined in a study of T cell responses to AZD1222 COVID-19 vaccine (dated by TCRdb to about 2021). Background for the entire study: AZD1222 recipients with second doses at about 4 weeks or about 12 weeks were pooled, because spike-specific TCR depth and breadth did not differ between schedules. TCR sequencing was performed for about 250 trial participants, of whom around 200 were given two doses of AZD1222 and approximately 25 were given two doses of MenACWY control vaccine. Enrollment into the trials was organized by age into subgroups of 18-55, 56-69 and 70-plus years, and those subgroups contained around 150, 28 and 57 TCR-sequenced participants, respectively. Study-level results and caveats: Because no day 14 peak-response samples were available, the repertoires could be characterized only after the peak T cell response. Epitopes outside the regions mutated in the B.1.351 and B.1.1.7 variants were reportedly recognized by nearly half of the unique spike-specific TCRs. The vaccine-associated CD4 TCRs covered the entire spike protein, and the dominant responses fell in regions 160-218 and 743-854. Participants were mostly white British, with more females than males. The authors suggested clonal diversity may have been underestimated. After two AZD1222 doses, both the breadth and the depth of spike-specific TCRs were significantly higher than at day 0 and than in MenACWY recipients. The 56-69-year group was small, and its depth increase did not reach significance, likely because of low power. Conclusions about previously exposed vaccinees were limited because only a handful of AZD1222 recipients were SARS-CoV-2 seropositive at baseline.

The CDR3 regions of human TCRbeta chains were subjected to immunosequencing. As for the original processing: Repertoire TCRs were checked for matches against a reference library of SARS-CoV-2-specific TCRs that had been generated using the MIRA antigen-specificity platform. Breadth was defined as the fraction of unique TCRs that were SARS-CoV-2-associated. Depth was defined as the fraction of total T cells that were SARS-CoV-2-associated. Each spike-specific TCR was assigned to its reactive spike region and to a CD4 or CD8 class using the MIRA data. Log10-transformed breadth and depth values were compared by one-way ANOVA with Sidak's multiple comparisons tests. The table comes from immuneACCESS by way of TCRdb, which keeps in-frame sequences with V and J called. Part of the clones is missing from these tables; in studies checked, under half for an unresolved V gene and the rest for unknown reasons. V, J and clone size are those of that table, while D and trimming were read from the DNA. The sample table shows approximately 110,000 clones, and around 90% are seen once. The ten largest make up approximately 4.5% of the sample.

A remark on this clone: The antigen this receptor binds is unknown. There are no base qualities to consult, and no much larger clone falls within one base.

The germline V gene supplies CDR1 MNHEY and CDR2 SVGEGT. The CDR3 goes from the cysteine to the phenylalanine over 15 residues. Only the CDR3 DNA is retained, 45 bases long and in frame from the first base. V is cut by 2 bases and J by 5 bases, and the space between the germline ends is 13 bases. This specimen's time point label, per the study, means: baseline before first vaccination. Vaccinee samples were obtained from the UK trials COV001 and COV002, which included a single-blind randomized controlled phase 2/3 trial of AZD1222 (ChAdOx1 nCoV-19) in healthy adults. For TCRbeta chain sequencing, PBMC samples were collected from trial participants at day 0 and at day 28 after the second dose.

The V and J segments used are TRBV6-2 or TRBV6-3 and TRBJ2-1, and possibly TRBD2, on 7 matching bases. This receptor was obtained from an adult in good health. The sample in question was peripheral blood, obtained on day 0 of AZD1222 vaccination. The CDR3: CASSYGRGLNNEQFF. The DNA sequence reads TGTGCCAGCAGTTACGGGCGGGGGCTAAACAATGAGCAGTTCTTC.